This TCR beta chain comes out of a study of T cells of healthy individuals (dated by TCRdb to 2016 to 2018). The library was made by 5' RACE. TCRdb lists the instrument as Illumina MiSeq. Clones were called with MiXCR by TCRdb after fastp trimmed the public reads at Q25, and only in-frame beta chains were retained. Rows are unified per CDR3 protein, each entry keeping the most common DNA and genes. This sample gives more than 85,000 distinct CDR3 sequences in total; approximately 15% of them show up just once. Over 5% of the sample comes from the top ten. The CDR3, from cysteine to phenylalanine, totals 15 residues. The retained sequence is limited to the CDR3, 45 bases, with the frame set at the first base. As encoded in the germline V gene, CDR1 is SGHTA while CDR2 is FQGNSA. The V end loses 3 bases and the J end loses 2 bases, and a stretch of 13 bases separates them. Remarks on this clonotype: Its antigen specificity is not known. Per-nucleotide qualities are absent, and no much larger clonotype sits a single base away.

The V and J segments used are TRBV7-2 and TRBJ2-5; the D gene is not confidently resolved. The TCR was taken from a human donor in good health. CDR3 sequence: CASSFVGVPQETQYF. The DNA is TGTGCCAGCAGCTTTGTGGGCGTGCCTCAAGAGACCCAGTACTTC.